This TCR beta chain is drawn from a study of metastatic and nonmetastatic thyroid tumors. Background on the study: Samples came from malignant and benign thyroid patients, and repertoires were compared across blood and tumor or nodule tissue.

The CDR3 runs to 14 residues. V was clipped by 2 bases and J by 1 base, with 11 bases between them. Germline V gene sequence: CDR1 GTSNPN, CDR2 SVGIG (reference sequence). TCRdb re-called the PCR reads through MiXCR. The top ten hold approximately 6.2% of the sample, which has approximately 20,000 clones, 9.5% to 15% seen once. This clone was counted at least ten times. Its antigen is not identified. All patients were treatment-naive before thyroid surgery. Overall study results and limits: In both blood and tumor samples, TCR beta diversity was reported significantly higher for malignant than benign nodules.

This rearrangement joins TRBV30 to TRBJ1-1; the D is unclear. The specimen was blood. The TCR originated in a male donor with papillary thyroid cancer or a benign thyroid nodule (not recorded which). Some clones in this sample may be carry-over from other donors' samples. For the CDR3, the DNA is TGTGCCTGGAGTCCAAGTCATCCGAACACTGAAGCTTTCTTT. It encodes CAWSPSHPNTEAFF.